One and the same sample provided the 6 T cell receptor beta chains below, sequenced in a study of beta chain features in type 1 diabetes. These receptors have no known antigen. Study observations and caveats: Within each of all four CD4+ subsets, Type 1 diabetes patients had TCRB CDR3s that were moderately but significantly shorter.

Sequenced material consisted of expressed TCRB transcripts (all of the isolated RNA was reverse transcribed). Produced via immunoSEQ multiplex PCR; TCRdb's table is partial and in-frame only. The sample contains approximately 360,000 clones, around 12% of which appear only once. The sample comprised naive CD4+ T cells from blood. The receptors here all came from a woman between 18 and 30 years old with type 1 diabetes.

The rearrangement uses TRBV6-5 and TRBJ1-2; 7 bases are shared with TRBD1. V lost 0 bases to trimming and J lost 7 bases; unmatched junction nucleotides: 8. CDR1 MNHEY and CDR2 SVGAGI come from the germline V gene. The CDR3 contains 15 residues. CDR3: CASSYSMTGMGGYTF. As DNA, the CDR3 is TGTGCCAGCAGTTACTCGATGACAGGGATGGGTGGCTACACCTTC.

This clone has a handful of counts. The chain recombines TRBV6-5 with TRBJ2-6; unclear D gene. Trimming cost V 3 bases and J 0 bases, with 9 bases left between them. The CDR3 loop spans 16 amino acids. Per the germline V gene, CDR1 is MNHEY and CDR2 is SVGAGI. CDR3 residues: CASSYSVPSGANVLTF. For the CDR3, the DNA is TGTGCCAGCAGTTATTCAGTCCCCTCTGGGGCCAACGTCCTGACTTTC.

The chain is built from TRBV28 and TRBJ2-2; TRBD2 might be the D (5 bases). CDR1 MDHEN and CDR2 SYDVKM come from the germline V gene. The CDR3 length is 12 residues. Here the CDR3 DNA reads TGTGTTTGTGCCGGGGTCACCGGGGAGCTGTTTTTT. This codes for CVCAGVTGELFF. Full variable domain (missing parts from reference TRBV28 and TRBJ2-2): DVKVTQSSRYLVKRTGEKVFLECVQDMDHENMFWYRQDPGLGLRLIYFSYDVKMKEKGDIPEGYSVSREKKERFSLILESASTNQTSMYLCVCAGVTGELFFGEGSRLTVL.

This clone came up a few times. The chain combines TRBV6-4 with TRBJ2-1; TRBD2 agrees at 11 bases. Per the germline V gene, CDR1 is MRHNA and CDR2 is SNTAGT. V lost 4 bases to trimming and J lost 5 bases; unmatched junction nucleotides: 4. CDR3 length equals 15 residues. The CDR3 spells CASSVGTSGNNEQFF. In DNA, the CDR3 is TGTGCCAGCAGTGTGGGGACTAGCGGAAACAATGAGCAGTTCTTC.

CDR3 sequence reads: CASSQGSPGDGYEQYF. The DNA for the CDR3 is TGCGCCAGCAGCCAAGGGTCGCCGGGGGACGGGTACGAGCAGTACTTC. The chain employs TRBV4-3 and TRBJ2-7; D may be TRBD2 (6 bases). Germline V CDR1 and CDR2: LGHNA, YSLEER. The CDR3 spans 16 residues. V was trimmed by 1 base and J by 4 bases, leaving 17 bases between them.

Only a few counts were recorded for this clone. This sequence joins TRBV18 and TRBJ2-7, with a weak D call TRBD1 (5 bases). CDR3 length equals 14 residues. CDR1 KGHSH and CDR2 LQKENI come from the germline V gene. Between the trimmed V and J ends, which lost 2 bases and 6 bases, there was a span of 14 bases. CDR3 protein: CASSPGIGAVEQYF. The CDR3 bases are TGTGCCAGCTCACCAGGAATAGGGGCAGTCGAGCAGTACTTC.